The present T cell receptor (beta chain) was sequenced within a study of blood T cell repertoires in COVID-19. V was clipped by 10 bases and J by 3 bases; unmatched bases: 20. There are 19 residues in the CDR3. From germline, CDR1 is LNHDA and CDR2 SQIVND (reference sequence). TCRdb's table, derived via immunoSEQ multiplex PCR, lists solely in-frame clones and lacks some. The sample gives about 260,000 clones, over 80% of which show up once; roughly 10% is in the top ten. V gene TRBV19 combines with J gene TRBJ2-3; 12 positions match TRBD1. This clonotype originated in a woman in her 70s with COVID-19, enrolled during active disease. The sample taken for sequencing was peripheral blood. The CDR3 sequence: CATTKLTVGTGGWTDTQYF. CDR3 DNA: TGTGCCACCACGAAATTAACCGTCGGGACAGGGGGCTGGACAGATACGCAGTATTTT.